The clone carrying this TCR beta chain was recorded at least ten times. Germline V CDR1 and CDR2: SGHTA, FQGNSA. V shed 7 bases and J shed 2 bases, with 16 bases lying between them. This CDR3 has 15 residues. TCRdb ran MiXCR on the 5' RACE reads and lists one entry per CDR3 protein. Of around 300,000 distinct CDR3 sequences in the sample, approximately 13% were seen once. This sample is drawn from a study of T-cell memory formation after mild COVID-19. V gene TRBV7-2 combines with J gene TRBJ2-3, with D maybe TRBD2 (5 bases). Source material: PBMCs or a T cell subset sorted from them (not recorded which). The TCR comes from a man in his late teens or twenties who had mild COVID-19 (a few samples of this study predate the infection). Cell type and time point are not known. CDR3 nucleotide sequence: TGTGCCAGCATCAAAATGGCGGGTTTCACAGATACGCAGTATTTT. Protein: CASIKMAGFTDTQYF.